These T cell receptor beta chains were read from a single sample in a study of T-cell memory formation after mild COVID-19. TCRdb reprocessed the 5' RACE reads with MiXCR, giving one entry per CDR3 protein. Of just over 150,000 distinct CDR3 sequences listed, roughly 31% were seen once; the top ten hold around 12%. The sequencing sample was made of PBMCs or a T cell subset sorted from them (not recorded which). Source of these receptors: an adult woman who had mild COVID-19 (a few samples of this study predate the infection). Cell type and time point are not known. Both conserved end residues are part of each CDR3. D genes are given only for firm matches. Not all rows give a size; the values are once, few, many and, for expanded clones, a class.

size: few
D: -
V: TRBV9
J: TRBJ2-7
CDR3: CASSVEGHRVRDEQYF
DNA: TGTGCCAGCAGCGTAGAAGGCCACAGGGTGAGGGACGAGCAGTACTTC

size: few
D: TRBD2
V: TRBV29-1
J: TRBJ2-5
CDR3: CSVDTSGSGTQYF
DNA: TGCAGCGTTGATACTAGCGGGAGCGGTACCCAGTACTTC

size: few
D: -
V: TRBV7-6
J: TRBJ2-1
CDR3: CASSFDTVGIGGEQFF
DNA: TGTGCCAGCAGCTTCGATACAGTCGGGATCGGGGGTGAGCAGTTCTTC

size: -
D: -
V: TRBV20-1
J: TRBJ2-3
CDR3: CSASQRLDTQYF
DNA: TGCAGTGCTAGTCAGCGCCTAGATACGCAGTATTTT

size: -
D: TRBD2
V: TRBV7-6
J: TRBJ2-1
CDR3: CASSLAYRGGTYNEQFF
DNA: TGTGCCAGCAGCTTAGCTTATCGGGGGGGAACCTACAATGAGCAGTTCTTC

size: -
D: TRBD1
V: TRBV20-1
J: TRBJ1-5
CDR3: CSARTGGITNQPQHF
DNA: TGCAGTGCTAGAACAGGGGGGATTACTAATCAGCCCCAGCATTTT

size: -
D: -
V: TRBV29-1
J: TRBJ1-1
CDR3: CSVEQKLNTEAFF
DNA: TGCAGCGTTGAGCAGAAGCTGAACACTGAAGCTTTCTTT

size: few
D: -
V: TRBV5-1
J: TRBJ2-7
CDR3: CASSYTPYEQYF
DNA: TGCGCCAGCAGTTACACCCCCTACGAGCAGTACTTC

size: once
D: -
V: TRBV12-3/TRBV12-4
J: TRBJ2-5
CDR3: CASSLAGSGSETQYF
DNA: TGTGCCAGCAGCCTTGCGGGGTCAGGCTCAGAGACCCAGTACTTC

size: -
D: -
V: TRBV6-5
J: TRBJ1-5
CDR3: CASSATGGSQPQHF
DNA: TGTGCCAGCAGTGCCACGGGGGGCAGTCAGCCCCAGCATTTT

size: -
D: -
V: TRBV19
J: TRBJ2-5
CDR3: CASSIQAGETQYF
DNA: TGTGCCAGTAGTATACAGGCGGGAGAGACCCAGTACTTC

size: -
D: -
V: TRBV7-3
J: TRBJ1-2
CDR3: CASSPGGGRGYGYTF
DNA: TGTGCCAGCAGCCCTGGGGGCGGACGCGGGTATGGCTACACCTTC

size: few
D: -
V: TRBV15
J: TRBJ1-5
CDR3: CATSRDGDLISRPPQHF
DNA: TGTGCCACCAGCAGAGATGGAGATCTTATAAGTCGTCCGCCCCAGCATTTT

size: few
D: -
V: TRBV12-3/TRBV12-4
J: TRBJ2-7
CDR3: CASSLWSAYEQYF
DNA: TGTGCCAGCAGTCTGTGGAGCGCTTACGAGCAGTACTTC

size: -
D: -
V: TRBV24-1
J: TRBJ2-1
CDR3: CATSDLSSPNEQFF
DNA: TGTGCCACCAGTGATCTCTCATCTCCCAATGAGCAGTTCTTC

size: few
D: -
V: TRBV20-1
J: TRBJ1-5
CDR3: CSASRGGREPQHF
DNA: TGCAGTGCTAGTAGGGGGGGGAGGGAGCCCCAGCATTTT

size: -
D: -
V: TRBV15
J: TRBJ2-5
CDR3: CATSRDLPEADQYF
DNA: TGTGCCACCAGCAGAGATCTCCCGGAGGCAGACCAGTACTTC

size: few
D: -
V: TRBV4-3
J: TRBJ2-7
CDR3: CASSYVRDNSYEQYF
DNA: TGCGCCAGCAGTTATGTACGGGACAACTCCTACGAGCAGTACTTC

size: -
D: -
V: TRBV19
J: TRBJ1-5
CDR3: CASSQDRPYSNQPQHF
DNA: TGTGCCAGTAGCCAAGACAGGCCGTATAGCAATCAGCCCCAGCATTTT

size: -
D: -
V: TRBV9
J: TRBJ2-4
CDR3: CASSDPGGDSGIQYF
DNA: TGTGCCAGCAGCGACCCCGGGGGGGACAGCGGGATTCAGTACTTC

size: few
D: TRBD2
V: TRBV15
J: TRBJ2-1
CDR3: CATSRGAGSGYNEQFF
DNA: TGTGCCACCAGCAGAGGAGCGGGAAGTGGCTACAATGAGCAGTTCTTC

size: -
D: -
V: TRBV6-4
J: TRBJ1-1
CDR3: CASSEAMNTEAFF
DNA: TGTGCCAGCAGTGAGGCGATGAACACTGAAGCTTTCTTT

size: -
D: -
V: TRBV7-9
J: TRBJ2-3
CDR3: CASLSGRTDTQYF
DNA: TGTGCCAGCCTCAGCGGGCGCACAGATACGCAGTATTTT

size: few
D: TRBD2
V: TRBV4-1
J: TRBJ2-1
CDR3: CASSLGLAGGPYNEQFF
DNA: TGCGCCAGCAGCTTGGGACTAGCGGGAGGTCCCTACAATGAGCAGTTCTTC

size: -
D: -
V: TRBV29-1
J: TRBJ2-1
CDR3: CSVGDVARFNEQFF
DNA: TGCAGCGTTGGGGACGTGGCTAGATTTAATGAGCAGTTCTTC

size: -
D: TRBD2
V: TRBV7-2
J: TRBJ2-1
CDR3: CASSWTGTSGRGGNEQFF
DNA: TGTGCCAGCAGCTGGACTGGGACTAGCGGTCGTGGGGGAAATGAGCAGTTCTTC

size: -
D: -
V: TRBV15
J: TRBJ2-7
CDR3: CATSRVRLGEQYF
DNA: TGTGCCACCAGCAGAGTAAGGTTGGGGGAGCAGTACTTC

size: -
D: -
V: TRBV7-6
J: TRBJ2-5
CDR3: CASSDRETQYF
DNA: TGTGCCAGCAGCGATCGGGAGACCCAGTACTTC

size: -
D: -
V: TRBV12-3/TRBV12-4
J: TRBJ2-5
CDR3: CASSSPAEETQYF
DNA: TGTGCCAGCAGTTCACCAGCGGAAGAGACCCAGTACTTC

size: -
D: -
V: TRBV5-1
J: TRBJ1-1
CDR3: CASSFEPGNTEAFF
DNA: TGCGCCAGCAGCTTTGAGCCGGGAAACACTGAAGCTTTCTTT

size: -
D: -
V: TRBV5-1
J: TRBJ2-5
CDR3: CASSRGHGETQYF
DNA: TGCGCCAGCAGCCGGGGGCATGGGGAGACCCAGTACTTC

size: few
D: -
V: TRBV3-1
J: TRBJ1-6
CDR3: CASSQERATSGSPLHF
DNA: TGTGCCAGCAGCCAAGAGAGGGCCACGAGCGGTTCACCCCTCCACTTT

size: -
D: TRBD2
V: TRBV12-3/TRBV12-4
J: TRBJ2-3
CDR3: CASSLARGLGESTDTQYF
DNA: TGTGCCAGCAGTTTAGCCCGGGGACTAGGGGAAAGTACAGATACGCAGTATTTT

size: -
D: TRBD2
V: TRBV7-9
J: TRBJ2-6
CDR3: CASSSRGGSSGANVLTF
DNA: TGTGCCAGCAGCTCCCGGGGGGGTTCCTCTGGGGCCAACGTCCTGACTTTC

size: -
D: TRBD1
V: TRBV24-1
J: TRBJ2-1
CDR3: CATSDPQGDGGSYNEQFF
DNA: TGTGCCACCAGTGACCCCCAGGGGGATGGGGGCTCCTACAATGAGCAGTTCTTC

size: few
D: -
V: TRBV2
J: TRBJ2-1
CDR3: CASRRLAGEQFF
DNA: TGTGCCAGCAGACGGCTAGCAGGCGAGCAGTTCTTC

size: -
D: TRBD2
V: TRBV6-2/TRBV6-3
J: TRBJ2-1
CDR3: CASSSGTSGSRNEQFF
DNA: TGTGCCAGCAGTTCAGGGACTAGCGGGAGCAGGAATGAGCAGTTCTTC

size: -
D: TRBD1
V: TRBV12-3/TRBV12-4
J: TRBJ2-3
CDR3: CASSTRDSRADTQYF
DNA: TGTGCCAGCAGTACCCGGGACAGTAGAGCGGATACGCAGTATTTT

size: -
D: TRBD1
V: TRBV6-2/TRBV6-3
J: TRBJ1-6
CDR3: CASRGTGAVDSPLHF
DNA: TGTGCCAGCAGGGGGACAGGGGCCGTGGATTCACCCCTCCACTTT

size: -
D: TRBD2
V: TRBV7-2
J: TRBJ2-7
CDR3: CASSETSGSHHEQYF
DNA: TGTGCCAGCAGCGAAACTAGCGGGAGTCACCACGAGCAGTACTTC

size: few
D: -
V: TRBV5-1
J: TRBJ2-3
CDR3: CASSAPWGGTDTQYF
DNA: TGCGCCAGCAGCGCCCCCTGGGGAGGCACAGATACGCAGTATTTT

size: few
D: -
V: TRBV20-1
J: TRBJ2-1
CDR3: CSGTERTYNEQFF
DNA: TGCAGCGGGACCGAGCGGACCTACAATGAGCAGTTCTTC

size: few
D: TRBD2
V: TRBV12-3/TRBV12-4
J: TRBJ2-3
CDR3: CASSLTGGPDTQYF
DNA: TGTGCCAGCAGTTTAACGGGGGGGCCCGATACGCAGTATTTT

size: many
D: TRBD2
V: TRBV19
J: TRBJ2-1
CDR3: CASSILAGGLASGYEQFF
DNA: TGTGCCAGTAGTATACTAGCGGGGGGGCTTGCGTCGGGCTATGAGCAGTTCTTC

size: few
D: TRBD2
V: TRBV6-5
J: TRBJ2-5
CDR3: CASGKGTSGGPRGTQYF
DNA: TGTGCCAGCGGTAAAGGGACTAGCGGGGGCCCTAGGGGGACCCAGTACTTC

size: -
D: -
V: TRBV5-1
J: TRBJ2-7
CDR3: CASRAGAGYEQYF
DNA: TGCGCCAGCAGGGCAGGGGCTGGCTACGAGCAGTACTTC

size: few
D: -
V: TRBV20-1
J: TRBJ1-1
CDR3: CSARDPGQNTEAFF
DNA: TGCAGTGCTAGAGACCCGGGCCAGAACACTGAAGCTTTCTTT

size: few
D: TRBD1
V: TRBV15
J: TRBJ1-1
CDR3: CATSSPGQGGTEAFF
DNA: TGTGCCACCAGCAGTCCCGGACAGGGAGGGACTGAAGCTTTCTTT

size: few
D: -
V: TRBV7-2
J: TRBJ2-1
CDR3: CASSLVASRNNEQFF
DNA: TGTGCCAGCAGCTTAGTCGCTAGCAGGAACAATGAGCAGTTCTTC

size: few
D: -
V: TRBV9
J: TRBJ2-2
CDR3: CASSVDDGELFF
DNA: TGTGCCAGCAGCGTAGACGACGGGGAGCTGTTTTTT

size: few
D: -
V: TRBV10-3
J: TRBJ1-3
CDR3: CAITLDRSGNTIYF
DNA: TGTGCCATCACTCTGGATCGCTCTGGAAACACCATATATTTT

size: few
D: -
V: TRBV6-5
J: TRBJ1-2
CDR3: CASRRFGYGYTF
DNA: TGTGCCAGCAGGAGATTTGGCTATGGCTACACCTTC

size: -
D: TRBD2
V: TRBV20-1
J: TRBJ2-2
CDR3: CSAGTSGNTGELFF
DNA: TGCAGTGCTGGGACTAGCGGGAACACCGGGGAGCTGTTTTTT

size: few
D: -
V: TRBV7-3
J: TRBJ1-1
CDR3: CASSLTRQVNTEAFF
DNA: TGTGCCAGCAGCTTAACGAGACAAGTGAACACTGAAGCTTTCTTT

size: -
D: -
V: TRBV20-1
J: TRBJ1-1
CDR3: CSAQRLWPNTEAFF
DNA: TGCAGTGCTCAGCGGTTATGGCCTAACACTGAAGCTTTCTTT

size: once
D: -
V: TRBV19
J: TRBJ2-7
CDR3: CASRATDTYEQYF
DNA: TGTGCCAGTAGAGCGACAGATACCTACGAGCAGTACTTC

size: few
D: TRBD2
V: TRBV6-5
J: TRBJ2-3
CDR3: CASGTSGRGDTQYF
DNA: TGTGCCAGCGGGACTAGCGGGAGAGGAGATACGCAGTATTTT